These T cell receptor beta chains were read from a single sample in a study of blood T cells in healthy people across ages. TCRdb recomputed calls from the 5' RACE reads with MiXCR, one row per CDR3 protein. The table shows 700,000 to 900,000 distinct CDR3 sequences, with about 53% occurring only once. Sequencing was done on a sample of blood. Source of these receptors: a man older than 75 in good health. The CDR3 runs from the conserved cysteine through the conserved F or W. The D gene is left open where the match is weak. Size is omitted from some rows. Given values are once, few, many or a class for expanded clones.

j_call v_call d_call clone_size cdr3_nt cdr3_aa
TRBJ2-2 TRBV20-1 - - TGCAGTGCCCCCACTAGCCGAGCGAACACCGGGGAGCTGTTTTTT CSAPTSRANTGELFF
TRBJ2-7 TRBV9 - - TGTGCCAGCAGCGTAGATCTCGGGCAGGGAAACGAGCAGTACTTC CASSVDLGQGNEQYF
TRBJ2-6 TRBV5-6 - - TGTGCCAGCAGCTTGGTCAACGACGCCAACGTCCTGACTTTC CASSLVNDANVLTF
TRBJ2-5 TRBV5-1 TRBD1 - TGCGCCAGCAGCGTGGGGACAGGGCAAGAGACCCAGTACTTC CASSVGTGQETQYF
TRBJ2-1 TRBV12-3/TRBV12-4 - - TGTGCCACCCTTTTAGACGGCAATGAGCAGTTCTTC CATLLDGNEQFF
TRBJ2-6 TRBV4-1 - - TGCGCCAGCAGCCAAGTGCCCGGACGGTACTCTGGGGCCAACGTCCTGACTTTC CASSQVPGRYSGANVLTF
TRBJ2-5 TRBV27 - few TGTGCCAGCAGTTTAGGGGTCGGACGGGCCCAAGAGACCCAGTACTTC CASSLGVGRAQETQYF
TRBJ2-1 TRBV7-8 TRBD2 - TGTGCCAGCAGCTCCGCCCTAGCGGGACCGTACAATGAGCAGTTCTTC CASSSALAGPYNEQFF
TRBJ2-7 TRBV3-1 - - TGTGCCAGCAGCCAAGATCCCCCCGGGACCTCCTACGAGCAGTACTTC CASSQDPPGTSYEQYF
TRBJ1-6 TRBV2 TRBD1 - TGTGCCAGCAGCGCCGGGACAGGGACTAATTCACCCCTCCACTTT CASSAGTGTNSPLHF
TRBJ2-3 TRBV7-2 - - TGTGCCAGCAGCCCCGAGGTCGGCCCTTCAGATACGCAGTATTTT CASSPEVGPSDTQYF